These 31 T cell receptor beta chains share one sample of origin, sequenced in a study of CD8+ T cells in alopecia areata. After isolation, RNA underwent reverse transcription to generate cDNA as the sequencing template. The repertoire was sequenced with immunoSEQ multiplex PCR; TCRdb's copy has only in-frame clones and lacks some. This table holds approximately 58,000 clones, roughly two fifths found once. Sample: NKG2D-low CD8+ T cells sorted from blood. The source is a human donor with alopecia areata.

This clone came up a few times. This chain connects TRBV29-1 to TRBJ2-7; D uncertain. The CDR3 totals 12 residues. Trimming removed 4 bases from V and 1 base from J, with 8 bases in between. The germline CDR1 and CDR2 sequences are SQVTM and ANQGSEA. This chain's CDR3 is CSVAAESYEQYF. For the CDR3, the DNA is TGCAGCGTTGCCGCGGAGTCCTACGAGCAGTACTTC.

The chain employs TRBV4-1 and TRBJ2-1; weak D call: TRBD1 (5 bases). Trimming took 0 bases from V and 7 from J, leaving 13 bases between them. In germline, CDR1 is MGHRA, CDR2 YSYEKL. CDR3 length: 15 residues. DNA of the CDR3: TGCGCCAGCAGCCAAGATCCCCAGGGTCAAAATGAGCAGTTCTTC. Protein product: CASSQDPQGQNEQFF.

V usage is TRBV7-2 and J usage is TRBJ2-7; D perhaps matches TRBD1 (5 bases). V shed 5 bases and J shed 0 bases, with 14 bases lying between them. This CDR3 has 15 amino acids. Germline V gene data show CDR1 as SGHTA and CDR2 as FQGNSA. The CDR3 bases are TGTGCCAGCAGCCCCATTACGACAGACTCCTACGAGCAGTACTTC. Its protein product is CASSPITTDSYEQYF.

This clone has more than one count but fewer than ten. This chain connects TRBV29-1 to TRBJ1-1; 7 bases fit TRBD1. J gave up 1 base and V 7 bases, and 0 bases lay outside the gene matches. Germline V gene data show CDR1 as SQVTM and CDR2 as ANQGSEA. The CDR3 has 11 amino acids. CDR3 amino acids: CSGTGNTEAFF. In nucleotides, the CDR3 is TGCAGCGGGACAGGGAACACTGAAGCTTTCTTT.

The chain joins TRBV11-2 to TRBJ2-3, with 12 positions matching TRBD2. Trimming at V came to 4 bases and at J to 6 bases, leaving 5 bases not matched to a gene. The CDR3 runs to 15 residues. Germline V gene lookup returns CDR1 SGHAT and CDR2 FQNNGV. The CDR3: CASSSRTSGVDTQYF. CDR3 sequence (DNA): TGTGCCAGCAGCTCCCGGACTAGCGGGGTCGATACGCAGTATTTT.

This clone was seen a few times. The chain has TRBV7-9 and TRBJ2-1; D ambiguous. V gave up 5 bases and J gave up 10 bases, with 9 bases separating them. Germline V CDR1 and CDR2: SEHNR, FQNEAQ (reference sequence). The CDR3 length is 11 residues. The CDR3 DNA reads as TGTGCCAGCAGCCTCCCACGGGAGCAGTTCTTC. Translated: CASSLPREQFF.

This chain uses TRBV14 with TRBJ2-3; TRBD1 matches 10 bases. There are 16 residues in the CDR3. Germline CDR1 reads SGHDN; CDR2 reads FVKESK. Trimming took 4 bases from V and 2 from J; bases not matched to a gene: 6. CDR3 region: CASSPRDRGFTDTQYF. The CDR3 nucleotides are TGTGCCAGCAGCCCCCGGGACAGGGGTTTCACAGATACGCAGTATTTT. The variable domain in full, completed from reference TRBV14 and TRBJ2-3, reads EAGVTQFPSHSVIEKGQTVTLRCDPISGHDNLYWYRRVMGKEIKFLLHFVKESKQDESGMPNNRFLAERTGGTYSTLKVQPAELEDSGVYFCASSPRDRGFTDTQYFGPGTRLTVL.

This clone was detected ten times or more. The CDR3 reads CASSDQRGSGANVLTF. As DNA, the CDR3 is TGTGCCAGCAGTGACCAAAGGGGCTCTGGGGCCAACGTCCTGACTTTC. The rearrangement uses TRBV6-4 and TRBJ2-6; a possible D gene is TRBD1 (5 bases). In germline, CDR1 is MRHNA, CDR2 SNTAGT. The V end was cut by 2 bases, the J end by 0 bases, with 8 bases between. The CDR3 extends over 16 amino acids.

The chain is built from TRBV12-5 and TRBJ2-1; D is perhaps TRBD1 (5 bases). This CDR3 spans 14 amino acids. Germline V lookup: CDR1 LGHNT, CDR2 FRNRAP. The V end lost 4 bases, the J end lost 3 bases, and 10 bases lay between the germline ends. The CDR3 region is CASGSPTDYNEQFF. For the CDR3, the DNA is TGTGCTAGTGGTTCCCCGACAGACTACAATGAGCAGTTCTTC.

This clone was found a few times. Mismatch with germline at one junction end may stem from a read error. V usage is TRBV7-9 and J usage is TRBJ2-7; no clear D. In germline, CDR1 is SEHNR, CDR2 FQNEAQ (reference sequence). The CDR3 loop spans 12 amino acids. CDR3 residues: CASSLSSSEQYF. The CDR3 nucleotides read TGTGCCAGCAGCTTAAGCTCCTCCGAGCAGTACTTC. The full variable domain, in which reference TRBV7-9 and TRBJ2-7 provide the parts outside the CDR3, is DTGVSQNPRHKITKRGQNVTFRCDPISEHNRLYWYRQTLGQGPEFLTYFQNEAQLEKSRLLSDRFSAERPKGSFSTLEIQRTEQGDSAMYLCASSLSSSEQYFGPGTRLTVT.

This clone was counted once. The chain uses TRBV4-1 and TRBJ2-1; D is undetermined. The V end was cut by 4 bases, the J end by 5 bases, with 12 bases between. The CDR3 contains 14 residues. In germline, CDR1 is MGHRA, CDR2 YSYEKL. The CDR3 region has the DNA TGCGCCAGCAGCCGTGTTCTGGCAAACAATGAGCAGTTCTTC. The encoded protein is CASSRVLANNEQFF.

This clone has a handful of counts. V gene TRBV2 combines with J gene TRBJ1-2, with 7 bases lining up with TRBD1. This CDR3 spans 12 amino acids. Germline V gives CDR1 SNHLY, CDR2 FYNNEI. V was pared by 6 bases and J by 8 bases, with 6 bases of the junction left unmatched. In DNA, the CDR3 is TGTGCCAGCAGGCAGGGGGTTCGGGGCTACACCTTC. It yields the protein CASRQGVRGYTF. The variable domain in full, completed from reference TRBV2 and TRBJ1-2, reads EPEVTQTPSHQVTQMGQEVILRCVPISNHLYFYWYRQILGQKVEFLVSFYNNEISEKSEIFDDQFSVERPDGSNFTLKIRSTKLEDSAMYFCASRQGVRGYTFGSGTRLTVV.

In DNA, the CDR3 is TGTGCCAGCAGCGTCCCCGGAGGGGGGAGCGGGGCTCCTAGCACAGATACGCAGTATTTT. As protein: CASSVPGGGSGAPSTDTQYF. The rearrangement joins TRBV7-8 to TRBJ2-3, with D possibly being TRBD2 (7 bases). Deletions cut 5 bases from V and 0 bases from J, with 27 bases between. Germline V CDR1 and CDR2: SGHVS, FQNEAQ. The CDR3 covers 20 residues.

Only a few counts were recorded for this clone. The chain links TRBV10-3 to TRBJ2-3; 16 bases are a match to TRBD2. V lost 2 bases and J lost 4; bases outside the gene matches: 9. This CDR3 has 19 amino acids. Germline V lookup: CDR1 ENHRY, CDR2 SYGVKD. The CDR3 nucleotides are TGTGCCATCAGTGAGCTCAACTCAGGGACTAGCGGGAGGGCAGATACGCAGTATTTT. Protein: CAISELNSGTSGRADTQYF.

The rearrangement uses TRBV4-3 and TRBJ2-7, with 8 bases identical to TRBD1. The CDR3 has 14 amino acids. The J segment lost 1 base and the V segment lost 3 bases, leaving 2 bases of the junction unmatched. Germline V CDR1 and CDR2: LGHNA, YSLEER. In DNA, the CDR3 is TGCGCCAGCAGCCAGTGGACAGGGTCCTACGAGCAGTACTTC. Translating it yields CASSQWTGSYEQYF.

The CDR3 protein is CSVDPSDTDYGYTF. Written as DNA, the CDR3 is TGCAGCGTTGACCCCTCAGACACAGACTATGGCTACACCTTC. This chain uses TRBV29-1 with TRBJ1-2; D call uncertain. Per germline, CDR1 SQVTM and CDR2 ANQGSEA. The germline V and J ends were trimmed by 3 bases and 3 bases, with 14 bases remaining between them. There are 14 residues in the CDR3. The complete variable domain, with remaining parts taken from reference TRBV29-1 and TRBJ1-2, reads SAVISQKPSRDICQRGTSLTIQCQVDSQVTMMFWYRQQPGQSLTLIATANQGSEATYESGFVIDKFPISRPNLTFSTLTVSNMSPEDSSIYLCSVDPSDTDYGYTFGSGTRLTVV.

The genes are TRBV9 and TRBJ1-2; tentatively, D is TRBD1 (5 bases). From germline, CDR1 is SGDLS and CDR2 YYNGEE. The germline V and J ends were trimmed by 3 bases and 5 bases, with 20 bases remaining between them. This CDR3 spans 16 amino acids. The CDR3 here is CASSGRPGGTLYGYTF. For the CDR3, the DNA is TGTGCCAGCAGCGGCCGGCCCGGGGGAACCCTTTATGGCTACACCTTC.

The chain links TRBV4-3 to TRBJ2-3; weak D call: TRBD1 (5 bases). This CDR3 region has 17 residues. V lost 0 bases, J lost 6 bases, and 19 bases lay in between. Germline V gives CDR1 LGHNA, CDR2 YSLEER. CDR3 sequence: CASSQDPDSANRDTQYF. The CDR3 DNA reads as TGCGCCAGCAGCCAAGACCCCGACAGCGCCAATAGGGATACGCAGTATTTT.

The V call is TRBV28, the J call TRBJ2-7; no definite D call. The CDR3 totals 13 residues. The V end lost 2 bases, the J end lost 6 bases, and 11 bases lay between the germline ends. The germline V gene encodes CDR1 MDHEN and CDR2 SYDVKM. The CDR3 DNA sequence: TGTGCCAGCAGTTTAAGGATTTCCCGCGAGCAGTACTTC. Protein product: CASSLRISREQYF.

The chain employs TRBV2 and TRBJ2-5; no definite D call. V lost 6 bases to trimming and J lost 2 bases, with 1 base between them. CDR1 and CDR2 (germline): SNHLY, FYNNEI. The CDR3 consists of 10 residues. The CDR3 sequence is CASRQETQYF. In DNA form, the CDR3 reads TGTGCCAGCAGGCAAGAGACCCAGTACTTC.

The rearrangement uses TRBV29-1 and TRBJ1-3; D call uncertain. Between the trimmed V and J ends, which lost 7 bases and 4 bases, there was a span of 8 bases. The CDR3 is 11 amino acids. Germline CDR1 SQVTM, CDR2 ANQGSEA. The DNA for the CDR3 is TGCAGCGCCTCCTCAGGAAACACCATATATTTT. Its translation: CSASSGNTIYF.

As for this clone: An end of the junction does not agree with germline; a read error may underlie this. The V gene is TRBV7-9, the J gene TRBJ1-2, with TRBD1 identical over 10 bases. The length of the CDR3 is 15 residues. CDR1 and CDR2 from the germline V gene are SEHNR and FQNEAQ (reference sequence). The CDR3 spells CASSEDRGLHVGYTF. DNA for the CDR3: TGCGCCAGCAGCGAAGACAGGGGGCTGCACGTAGGCTACACCTTC.

For this clone: A much larger clone differs from this one at a single base, so this may be a read error. Here the CDR3 DNA reads TGCGCCAGCAGCTTAGATACGCAGTATTTT. Translating gives CASSLDTQYF. This chain links TRBV5-1 with TRBJ2-3; D uncertain. This CDR3 contains 10 residues. CDR1 SGHRS and CDR2 YFSETQ come from the germline V gene. Trimming took 2 bases from V and 5 from J, leaving 0 bases between them. Based on the CDR3 plus reference TRBV5-1 and TRBJ2-3, the full variable domain is KAGVTQTPRYLIKTRGQQVTLSCSPISGHRSVSWYQQTPGQGLQFLFEYFSETQRNKGNFPGRFSGRQFSNSRSEMNVSTLELGDSALYLCASSLDTQYFGPGTRLTVL.

In its sample, this clone was seen a few times. The chain recombines TRBV21-1 with TRBJ2-7; TRBD2, as called in the table, went unchecked against the DNA. TRBV21-1 counts as a pseudogene. This CDR3 is 14 amino acids long. CDR3 protein: CASRRTSGVYEQYF. CDR3 in DNA: TGTGCCAGCAGACGGACTAGCGGCGTCTACGAGCAGTACTTC.

The J gene is TRBJ2-1, the V gene TRBV4-1; 8 nucleotides agree with TRBD2. CDR1 and CDR2 from the germline V gene are MGHRA and YSYEKL. J lost 7 bases, V lost 4 bases, and 9 bases had no gene match. The CDR3 contains 15 residues. CDR3 sequence: CASSPRDSGVNEQFF. The DNA for the CDR3 is TGCGCCAGCAGCCCCCGGGATAGCGGGGTAAATGAGCAGTTCTTC.

The rearrangement links TRBV9 to TRBJ2-7, with D maybe TRBD1 (6 bases). Trimming pared 4 bases from V and 2 bases from J, leaving 16 bases between. The CDR3 is 15 amino acids. From germline, CDR1 is SGDLS and CDR2 YYNGEE. The CDR3 reads CASSPSDSATYEQYF. The CDR3 DNA reads as TGTGCCAGCAGCCCCTCGGACAGTGCAACCTACGAGCAGTACTTC.

This clone was recorded at least ten times. This chain joins TRBV7-9 and TRBJ2-6; a possible D gene is TRBD1 (6 bases). There are 14 residues in the CDR3. V dropped 8 bases and J dropped 2 bases, with 10 bases sitting between them. Looked up from germline, CDR1 is SEHNR and CDR2 is FQNEAQ (reference sequence). CDR3 sequence: CASFEGAGANVLTF. The CDR3 nucleotides are TGTGCCAGCTTTGAGGGGGCTGGGGCCAACGTCCTGACTTTC.

The chain links TRBV29-1 to TRBJ2-3; D ambiguous. The germline V and J ends were trimmed by 7 bases and 2 bases, with 16 bases remaining between them. The germline V gene encodes CDR1 SQVTM and CDR2 ANQGSEA. The CDR3 covers 14 residues. The CDR3, as DNA: TGCAGCGCCCTGGACCGGATTCACACAGATACGCAGTATTTT. It translates to CSALDRIHTDTQYF.

The CDR3 is CSVTDRGATNYGYTF. The CDR3 DNA follows: TGCAGCGTGACCGACAGGGGTGCGACTAACTATGGCTACACCTTC. The chain carries TRBV29-1 and TRBJ1-2; TRBD1 matches 8 bases. Germline lookup yields CDR1 SQVTM and CDR2 ANQGSEA. The junction had 9 bases not matched to a gene; V was cut back by 6 bases and J by 0 bases. The CDR3 covers 15 residues.

The chain combines TRBV29-1 with TRBJ2-7; D is unclear. This CDR3 comprises 12 residues. CDR1 and CDR2 (germline): SQVTM, ANQGSEA. Trimming left V 1 base short and J 4 bases short, with 8 bases between. CDR3 sequence: CSVEADGYEQYF. For the CDR3, the DNA is TGCAGCGTTGAAGCGGATGGTTACGAGCAGTACTTC.

V and J are TRBV2 and TRBJ2-7; D might be TRBD1 or TRBD2, each matching 6 bases. The CDR3 consists of 13 residues. CDR1 is SNHLY and CDR2 is FYNNEI in the germline V gene. V was clipped by 5 bases and J by 5 bases, with 13 bases between them. The CDR3: CASSPTGGDEQYF. CDR3 DNA: TGTGCCAGCAGTCCGACAGGAGGGGACGAGCAGTACTTC.